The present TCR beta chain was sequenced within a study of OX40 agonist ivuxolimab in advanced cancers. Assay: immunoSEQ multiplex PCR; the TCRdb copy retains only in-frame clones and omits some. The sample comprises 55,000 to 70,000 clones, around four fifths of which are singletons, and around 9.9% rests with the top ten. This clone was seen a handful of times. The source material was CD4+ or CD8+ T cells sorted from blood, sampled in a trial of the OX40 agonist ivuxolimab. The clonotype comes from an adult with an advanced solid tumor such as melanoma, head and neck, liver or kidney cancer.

The CDR3 sequence is CASSLADRETGELFF. DNA for the CDR3: TGTGCCAGCAGCTTGGCGGACAGGGAAACCGGGGAGCTGTTTTTT. The genes are TRBV5-6 and TRBJ2-2, with 8 bases that match TRBD1. The CDR3 is 15 residues long. The J segment lost 5 bases and the V segment lost 0 bases, leaving 3 bases of the junction unmatched. CDR1 and CDR2 (germline): SGHDT, YYEEEE.